The following is a T cell receptor beta chain sequence with its context. The data originate from a study of TIL therapy for anti-PD-1-resistant metastatic lung cancer. Study summary: Median tumor mutation burden was under 1.9 mutations per megabase.

Time point specified: pre-treatment sample, taken before nivolumab and TIL therapy. Pleural nodules or supraclavicular lymph nodes made up most of the excised metastases sampled. Sequencing used immunoSEQ v3. This table comes from immunoSEQ multiplex PCR, and its TCRdb copy is limited to in-frame clones, with some not included. The sample holds roughly 26,000 clones, 72% seen once. In germline, CDR1 is SGDLS, CDR2 YYNGEE. V was pared by 4 bases and J by 10 bases, with 13 bases of the junction left unmatched. The CDR3 has 15 residues. Sequencing used tumor tissue, obtained at baseline. The V and J genes are TRBV9 and TRBJ2-4; 8 nucleotides align to TRBD1. This TCR was sampled from a person aged 25-85 years with non-small cell lung cancer. CDR3 nucleotide sequence: TGTGCCAGCAGCCCCCGGTATGAGAACAGGGGGATTCAGTACTTC. Amino acids: CASSPRYENRGIQYF.